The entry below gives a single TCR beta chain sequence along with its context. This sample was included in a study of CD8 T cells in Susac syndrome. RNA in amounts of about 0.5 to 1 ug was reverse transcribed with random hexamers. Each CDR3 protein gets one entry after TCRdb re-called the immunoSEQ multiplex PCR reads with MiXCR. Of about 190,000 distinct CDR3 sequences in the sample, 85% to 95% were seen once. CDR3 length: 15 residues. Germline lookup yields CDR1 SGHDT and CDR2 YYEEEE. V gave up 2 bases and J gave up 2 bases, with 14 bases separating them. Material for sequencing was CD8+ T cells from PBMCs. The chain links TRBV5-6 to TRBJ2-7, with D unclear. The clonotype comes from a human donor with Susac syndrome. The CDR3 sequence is CASSFPSTGTYEQYF. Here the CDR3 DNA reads TGTGCCAGCAGCTTTCCCTCAACCGGAACCTACGAGCAGTACTTC.